This is a list of T cell receptor beta chains from one sample in a study of human T cells and chemical hapten exposure. MiXCR, run by TCRdb on the RACE reads, gives a single entry per CDR3 protein. The profile shows fewer than 130,000 distinct CDR3 sequences, approximately 10% of them singletons. The sample was whole blood, taken in connection with sensitization to the hapten diphenylcyclopropenone (DPC). These receptor sequences come from a woman aged 40 to 50 with alopecia areata. Some clones in this sample may be carry-over from other donors' samples. Each CDR3 is given with its conserved first and last residue.

14,TRBV5-1,TRBJ2-4,CASSSGQGASIQYF
14,TRBV20-1,TRBJ1-1,CSARDWSRNTEAFF
14,TRBV20-1,TRBJ2-7,CSAMGLGEGYEQYF
18,TRBV4-3,TRBJ2-3,CASSQERGAGDFTDTQYF
16,TRBV12-3/TRBV12-4,TRBJ1-5,CASSLVGTGATSPQHF
14,TRBV7-8,TRBJ1-2,CASRAGPRDYGYTF
15,TRBV4-1,TRBJ2-5,CASSQASREWETQYF
16,TRBV6-2/TRBV6-3,TRBJ2-3,CASRPPIGISTDTQYF
17,TRBV13,TRBJ2-3,CASSQRGSGIRTDTQYF
12,TRBV7-2,TRBJ2-3,CASSLVPDTQYF
12,TRBV21-1,TRBJ2-7,CASSKGGYEQYF
12,TRBV3-1,TRBJ1-2,CASSLQRGGYTF
15,TRBV29-1,TRBJ2-3,CSVCLAGGREDTQYF
16,TRBV28,TRBJ2-3,CASSSTSGRRTDTQYF
15,TRBV29-1,TRBJ2-1,CSVPPLGPSYNEQFF
17,TRBV5-1,TRBJ1-3,CASSEQGTLRSGNTIYF
15,TRBV4-1,TRBJ2-3,CASSQAPGSTDTQYF
14,TRBV6-2/TRBV6-3,TRBJ2-5,CASSYTDRQETQYF
15,TRBV13,TRBJ1-2,CASSSNTGVGYGYTF
12,TRBV2,TRBJ1-1,CASSLSSGEAFF
14,TRBV6-1,TRBJ2-3,CASSEGHGADTQYF
14,TRBV5-4,TRBJ2-3,CASSTSFSTDTQYF
18,TRBV5-4,TRBJ2-2,CASSGKTSGSQNTGELFF
20,TRBV19,TRBJ2-5,CASSIGLAGGRLTPQETQYF
16,TRBV12-3/TRBV12-4,TRBJ2-1,CASSLQGRGTYNEQFF
15,TRBV5-4,TRBJ1-2,CASSLGPLPNYGYTF
16,TRBV11-2,TRBJ1-6,CASSLTPGMYNSPLHF
13,TRBV28,TRBJ1-1,CASSLWGNTEAFF
15,TRBV10-1,TRBJ1-1,CASSESRGVGTEAFF
12,TRBV5-4,TRBJ1-6,CASRDGSSPLHF
13,TRBV6-2/TRBV6-3,TRBJ2-3,CASSYRPTDTQYF
16,TRBV7-9,TRBJ2-2,CASRSTSGPNTGELFF
14,TRBV27,TRBJ2-5,CASRRDTYQETQYF
12,TRBV29-1,TRBJ2-5,CSVPDSGETQYF
15,TRBV7-8,TRBJ2-1,CASSLASFVGDEQFF
15,TRBV7-2,TRBJ2-7,CASSLGTGSTYEQYF
14,TRBV28,TRBJ1-4,CASSLAGGNEKLFF
15,TRBV5-1,TRBJ2-1,CASRSGTSGYNEQFF
17,TRBV4-3,TRBJ1-1,CASSQDGGGIINTEAFF
14,TRBV15,TRBJ1-5,CATSRGKVNQPQHF
14,TRBV18,TRBJ1-1,CASSPGTRRAEAFF
14,TRBV10-3,TRBJ1-2,CAISDAEANYGYTF
17,TRBV12-3/TRBV12-4,TRBJ1-5,CASQFGAHGWSNQPQHF
16,TRBV18,TRBJ2-7,CASCAAKTDLSYEQYF
14,TRBV5-1,TRBJ1-2,CASSFGRSNYGYTF
14,TRBV28,TRBJ1-5,CASAVGQGNQPQHF
14,TRBV20-1,TRBJ1-1,CSATWGRPNTEAFF
15,TRBV19,TRBJ2-6,CASRDYQVGANVLTF
15,TRBV6-6,TRBJ1-5,CASSDEGGPNQPQHF
15,TRBV7-2,TRBJ1-2,CASSLVAGDSWGYTF
13,TRBV27,TRBJ2-3,CASGGQVTDTQYF
14,TRBV28,TRBJ2-2,CASSFWRTTGELFF
14,TRBV12-3/TRBV12-4,TRBJ1-2,CASSLWGRDYGYTF
11,TRBV6-6,TRBJ2-1,CASGGYNEQFF
17,TRBV5-6,TRBJ1-6,CASSRPWGRSYNSPLHF
14,TRBV3-1,TRBJ2-5,CASSRRTAGETQYF
13,TRBV15,TRBJ1-1,CATSREPGTEAFF
19,TRBV28,TRBJ2-2,CASSNTRGTSGSGTGELFF
15,TRBV24-1,TRBJ2-3,CATNPGTGGADTQYF